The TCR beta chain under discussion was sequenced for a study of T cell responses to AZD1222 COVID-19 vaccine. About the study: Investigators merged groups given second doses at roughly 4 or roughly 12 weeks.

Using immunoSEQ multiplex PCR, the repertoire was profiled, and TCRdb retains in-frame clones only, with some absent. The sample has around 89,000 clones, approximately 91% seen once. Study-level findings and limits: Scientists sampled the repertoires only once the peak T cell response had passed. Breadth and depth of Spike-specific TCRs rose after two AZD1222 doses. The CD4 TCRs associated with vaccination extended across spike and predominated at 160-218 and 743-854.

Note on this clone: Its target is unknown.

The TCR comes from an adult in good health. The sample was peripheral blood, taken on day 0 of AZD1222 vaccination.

This CDR3 is CASSEELAGEQFF. The CDR3 nucleotides read TGTGCCAGCAGTGAAGAACTAGCGGGGGAGCAGTTCTTC. This chain links TRBV6-1 with TRBJ2-1; TRBD2 matches 10 bases. V was pared by 1 base and J by 10 bases, with 1 base of the junction left unmatched. The CDR3 consists of 13 residues. CDR1 is MNHNS and CDR2 is SASEGT in the germline V gene.